This note documents a single T cell receptor (beta chain) sequence. What this receptor recognizes is not known. Base qualities are not provided; no much larger clone lies one nucleotide away. The source of the sample is a study of blood T cell repertoires in COVID-19 (dated by TCRdb to 2019 to 2021). Concerning the study at large: Samples from collaborators originated in the United States, Italy and Spain and spanned both the acute and convalescent phases of COVID-19. The prospective study material was composed of cDNA or gDNA derived from T cells, B-cell-depleted T cells, or PBMCs. The dataset comprised deeply sampled blood TCRbeta repertoires from subjects exposed to, actively infected with, or recovered from COVID-19. A freely available public database, intended as a resource for researchers studying the immune response to SARS-CoV-2, is where the repertoires were released. Samples came from the ongoing ImmuneRACE study (first 160 participants) plus 1,254 subjects from 6 global collaborators. A de-identified subject ID, COVID-19 status, age in years and sex were almost always included in the sample metadata. Where HLA class I and class II types were available, the types were taken from metadata supplied by the sample provider, not from assay-based typing. Overall study results and their limits: The amount of clinical and demographic metadata varied by source and participant and was provided uncurated.

Whole blood was collected in K2EDTA tubes by collaborating institutions according to the institutions' own protocols. For TCRbeta analysis, collaborators shipped samples in one of three forms: frozen whole blood, isolated PBMCs, or DNA extracted from either of those sample types. The germline V gene supplies CDR1 SGHTA and CDR2 FQGTGA. Clipping removes 5 bases from V and 9 bases from J, with 4 as the unmatched junction base count. The CDR3 starts with the cysteine, ends with the phenylalanine, and has 14 residues. Just CDR3 DNA is preserved here, 42 bases in frame from base 1. TCRbeta CDR3 regions were amplified from genomic DNA by means of the immunoSEQ Assay, a bias-controlled multiplex PCR. The original pipeline was this. Nucleated cell counts per sample were estimated from amplification of reference gene primers within the assay. To quantify the absolute abundance of each unique TCRbeta CDR3 rearrangement, sequence reads were collapsed and filtered. For each sample, productive Simpson clonality was calculated as the square root of Simpson's diversity index across productive rearrangements. TCRdb retrieved this table from immuneACCESS and kept in-frame rearrangements only. Not all clones are present; in checked studies, unresolved V genes account for under half, and no reason is known for the remainder. The D gene and trimming were derived from the DNA, and the V and J assignments and clone size from that table. For this sample there are about 380,000 clones; roughly 90% appear just once. Roughly 6.8% of the sample rests with the top ten.

The chain is assembled from TRBV7-3 and TRBJ1-6, and 10 junctional nucleotides match TRBD1. The sample comprised peripheral blood. This receptor was taken from a man in his late teens or twenties with active or convalescent COVID-19. The CDR3 region reads CASSQTGGGSPLHF. The DNA sequence is given as TGTGCCAGCAGCCAGACAGGGGGCGGTTCACCCCTCCACTTT.